The clone carrying this T cell receptor (beta chain) came up a few times. TCRdb re-called the 5' RACE reads through MiXCR, storing one row per CDR3 protein. The sample consists of 620,000 or so distinct CDR3 sequences, roughly a sixth of them appearing once. These data come from a study of T cells after yellow fever vaccination. This specimen consisted of PBMCs, obtained 5 days after the first yellow fever vaccination. The TCR sequence derives from a man aged 18 to 35 who received the YFV17D yellow fever vaccine.

This CDR3 reads CASSSDRGIGYTF. The CDR3, as DNA: TGTGCCAGCAGCTCAGACCGGGGTATCGGCTACACCTTC. This chain connects TRBV7-9 to TRBJ1-2; unclear D gene. CDR1 and CDR2 (germline): SEHNR, FQNEAQ (reference sequence). This CDR3 region has 13 residues. The V and J ends lost 4 bases and 8 bases respectively, with 14 bases between them.